Included here is one T cell receptor (beta chain) sequence, with context. This clone was picked up many times. Its antigen is unknown. Base qualities are missing; no much larger clone stands one base away. Other DNA sequences in this sample translate to the same CDR3. The germline V and J ends show losses of 1 base and 6 bases respectively, and no gene match explains 6 bases of the junction. The CDR3, cysteine through phenylalanine, is 15 amino acids long. Only the CDR3 region is kept as DNA, spanning 45 bases read in frame from base 1. The CDR1 and CDR2 encoded by the germline V gene are SGHRS and YFSETQ. Healthy HIV-negative adults with no recently reported acute infections or vaccinations were included as donors. All donors were Caucasian adults living in Nashville, Tennessee, USA. CD4+ T cells were enriched by magnetic negative selection; naive cells were then positively selected on CD45RA, and the negative fraction formed the memory subset. Blood was obtained by leukapheresis, after which PBMCs were separated by Ficoll-Histopaque density gradient centrifugation and cryopreserved in liquid nitrogen vapor phase. Purity and quantity of every magnetically sorted T cell population were checked by analytical flow cytometry. Genomic DNA was isolated from every sorted fraction and measured by UV absorbance on a Nanodrop 2000c.

The data belong to a study of shared clonotypes between healthy human individuals (dated by TCRdb to the early 2020s). About the full investigation: A few men and a couple of women, aged 18 to 49 years, made up the cohort. For each donor, three plates each were used for CD4 naive and CD4 memory, two plates were used for CD8 naive, and one plate was used for CD8 memory. To estimate repertoire size and how much clonotype sharing occurs between individuals, the study deeply sequenced the blood TCR repertoires of five healthy adults. To increase sequencing depth and limit assay-specific biases, different laboratories used diverse techniques to prepare libraries and sequence TCR repertoires. Each donor's leukapheresis produced roughly between about 0.9 and 9.5 billion PBMCs. General findings and caveats noted by the study authors: Incomplete sequencing was indicated by rarefaction of sorted-subset datasets, despite the large sequencing depth. Larger estimated clonotype richness was generally found for naive subsets than for memory subsets. Higher generation probabilities were observed for clonotypes shared by all four sorted-subset donors than for non-shared clonotypes. Pairwise subsampling led to the expectation that sequencing depth would affect the degree of clonotype sharing among donors. Because the study included a small number of donors, the genetic and exposure-history diversity represented was limited. When a handful of donors were compared, the shared fraction of clonotypes was roughly 4.8% for naive CD4, around 4% for naive CD8, roughly 2.5% for memory CD4, and roughly 0.4% for memory CD8. Sampling was restricted to blood, and TCR repertoires in tissues likely differ from the TCR repertoires found in blood.

Using the deep immunoSEQ assay, multiplex PCR amplified TCR CDR3 regions from genomic DNA. Genomic DNA extracted from each cell subset was distributed evenly over all wells of several immunoSEQ 96-well plates, and each plate served as one replicate. For sorted subsets, each replicate PCR was loaded with 200 ng genomic DNA, equivalent to about 30,000 T cell genomes. Purified libraries were measured with a Qubit 3.0 fluorometer, size-checked on a Bioanalyzer 2100, and measured again with the KAPA Library Quantification kit. A separate single-read 150-cycle Illumina NextSeq 550 flow cell was used to sequence each immunoSEQ 96-well plate. The paper's processing steps were these. The immunoSEQ output contained only junctional sequences without quality scores, so filtering could not match that applied to full-length reads. To assign V/J genes and CDR3, sequences were annotated using PyIR, a Python wrapper for IgBLAST v1.9, with IMGT germline references. Reads were removed for weak V/J assignments (E-value above 1e-6), missing CDR3, stop codons, out-of-frame junctions, or ambiguous translated residues. V3J clonotypes were defined by identical inferred V gene, J gene, and CDR3 amino acid sequence. To compute the percentage overlap between repertoires, the number of shared unique clonotypes was divided by the size of the smaller repertoire. Repertoire richness was assessed with RTK rarefaction, the Chao1 estimator, and Recon v2.1 estimates of unobserved clonotypes. Generation probabilities were computed with OLGA for all TCRbeta clonotypes obtained by the gDNA method from a few donors. The table was pulled from immuneACCESS by TCRdb, which kept in-frame rearrangements only. Such tables lose some clones; where checked, under half of the loss comes from unresolved V genes, and the rest has no known cause. V and J calls and clone size come straight from that table; D and trimming were deduced from the DNA. This sample comprises 980,000 or so clones, over 75% of them detected only once. The ten top clones hold about 1.5% of the sample.

The V and J genes are TRBV5-1 and TRBJ2-3; 9 central nucleotides agree with TRBD1. Sequencing was performed on memory CD4+ T cells sorted from blood. The label giving this sample's cell subset or site can be read as: CD45RA-negative fraction. This TCR was sampled from a man younger than 30 in good health. The bases are TGCGCCAGCAGCTTGAGGGACAGGGATCCCGATACGCAGTATTTT. The translation is CASSLRDRDPDTQYF.